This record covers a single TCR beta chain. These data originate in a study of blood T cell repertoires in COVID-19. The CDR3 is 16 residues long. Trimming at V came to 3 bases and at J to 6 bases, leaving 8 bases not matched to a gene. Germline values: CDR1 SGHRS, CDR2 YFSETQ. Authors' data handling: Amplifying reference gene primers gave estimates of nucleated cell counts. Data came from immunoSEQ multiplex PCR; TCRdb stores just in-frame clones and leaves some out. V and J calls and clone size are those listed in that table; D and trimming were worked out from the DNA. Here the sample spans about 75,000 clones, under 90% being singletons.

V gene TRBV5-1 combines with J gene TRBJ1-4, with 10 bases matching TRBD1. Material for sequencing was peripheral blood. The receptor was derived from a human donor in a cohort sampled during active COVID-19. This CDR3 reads CASSYEPGQGYEKLFF. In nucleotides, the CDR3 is TGCGCCAGCAGCTACGAGCCGGGACAGGGGTATGAAAAACTGTTTTTT.